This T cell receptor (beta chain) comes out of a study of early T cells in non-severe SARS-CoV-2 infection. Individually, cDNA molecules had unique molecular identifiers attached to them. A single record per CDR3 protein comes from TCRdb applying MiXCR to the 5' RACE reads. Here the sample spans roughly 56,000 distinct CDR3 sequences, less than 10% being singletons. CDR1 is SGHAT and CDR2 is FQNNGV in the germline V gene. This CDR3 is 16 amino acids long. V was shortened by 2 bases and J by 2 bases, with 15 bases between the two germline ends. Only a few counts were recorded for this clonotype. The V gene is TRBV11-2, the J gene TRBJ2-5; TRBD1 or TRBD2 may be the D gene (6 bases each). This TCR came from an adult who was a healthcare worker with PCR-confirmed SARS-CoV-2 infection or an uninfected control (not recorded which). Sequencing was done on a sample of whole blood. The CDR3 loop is CASSLFSRGRQETQYF. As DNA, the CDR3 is TGTGCCAGCAGCTTATTCTCTCGGGGGCGACAAGAGACCCAGTACTTC.